Shown below are 2 T cell receptor beta chains from a single sample sequenced in a study of cytomegalovirus exposure and HLA in healthy donors. The PCR was carried out with 60 Vbeta primers and 13 Jbeta primers. TCRdb keeps only in-frame clones here, not all; method: immunoSEQ multiplex PCR. The sample carries roughly 75,000 clones, 75% to 85% recorded once. The sequencing input was PBMCs. The receptors were gathered from a man between 65 and 85 years old in good health and CMV-seropositive.

This clone showed up just a few times. The rearrangement uses TRBV5-1 and TRBJ1-3; D may be TRBD1 (5 bases). The CDR3 is made up of 14 amino acids. The V end was cut by 5 bases, the J end by 4 bases, with 13 bases between. Looked up from germline, CDR1 is SGHRS and CDR2 is YFSETQ. The CDR3 DNA follows: TGCGCCAGCAGTGATCAGGGTGGGGGAAACACCATATATTTT. This encodes CASSDQGGGNTIYF.

The chain couples TRBV29-1 to TRBJ1-1; 7 bases map to TRBD1. J gave up 5 bases and V 8 bases, and 8 bases lay outside the gene matches. CDR1 and CDR2 from the germline V gene are SQVTM and ANQGSEA. The CDR3 loop spans 12 amino acids. CDR3 sequence: CSSGQEGTEAFF. CDR3 sequence (DNA): TGCAGCTCCGGACAGGAGGGGACTGAAGCTTTCTTT.